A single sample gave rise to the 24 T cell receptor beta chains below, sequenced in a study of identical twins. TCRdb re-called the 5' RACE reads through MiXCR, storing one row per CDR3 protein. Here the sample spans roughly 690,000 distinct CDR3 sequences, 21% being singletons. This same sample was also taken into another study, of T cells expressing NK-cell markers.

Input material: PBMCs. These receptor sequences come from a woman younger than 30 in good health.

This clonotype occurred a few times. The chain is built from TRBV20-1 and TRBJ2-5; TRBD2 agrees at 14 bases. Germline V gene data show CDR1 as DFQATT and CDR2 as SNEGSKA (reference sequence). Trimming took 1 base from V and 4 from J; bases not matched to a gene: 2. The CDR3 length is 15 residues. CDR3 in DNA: TGCAGTGCTAGAGCTGGACTAGCGGGAGGAGAGACCCAGTACTTC. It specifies CSARAGLAGGETQYF.

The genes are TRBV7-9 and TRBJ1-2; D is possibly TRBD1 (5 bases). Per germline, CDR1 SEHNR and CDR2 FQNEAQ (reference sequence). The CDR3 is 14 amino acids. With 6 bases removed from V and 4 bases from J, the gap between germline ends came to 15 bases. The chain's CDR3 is CASRPTGTGYGYTF. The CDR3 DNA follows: TGTGCCAGCAGGCCCACAGGTACCGGCTATGGCTACACCTTC.

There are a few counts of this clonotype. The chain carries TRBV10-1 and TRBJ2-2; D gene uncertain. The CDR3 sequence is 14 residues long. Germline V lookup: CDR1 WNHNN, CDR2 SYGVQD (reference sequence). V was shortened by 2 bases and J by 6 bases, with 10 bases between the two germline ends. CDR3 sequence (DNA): TGCGCCAGCAGTGAGGGACGTCGTTCCGGGGAGCTGTTTTTT. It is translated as CASSEGRRSGELFF.

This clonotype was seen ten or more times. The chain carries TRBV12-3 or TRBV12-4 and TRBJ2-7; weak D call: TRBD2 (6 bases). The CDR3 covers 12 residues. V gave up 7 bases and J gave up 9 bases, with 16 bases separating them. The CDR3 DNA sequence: TGTGCCAGCAAACCAGGAGGGCCGCGGCAGTACTTC. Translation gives CASKPGGPRQYF.

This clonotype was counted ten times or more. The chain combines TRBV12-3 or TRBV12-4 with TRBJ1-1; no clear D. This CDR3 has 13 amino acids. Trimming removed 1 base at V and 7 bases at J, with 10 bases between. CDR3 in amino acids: CASSLGHGIEAFF. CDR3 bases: TGTGCCAGCAGTTTAGGGCACGGTATTGAAGCTTTCTTT.

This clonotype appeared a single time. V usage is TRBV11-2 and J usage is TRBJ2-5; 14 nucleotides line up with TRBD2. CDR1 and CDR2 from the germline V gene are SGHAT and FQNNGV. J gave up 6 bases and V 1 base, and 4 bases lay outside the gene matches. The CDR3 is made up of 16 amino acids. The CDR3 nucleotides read TGTGCCAGCAGCTTAGGGACTAGCGGGGGGTATAAGACCCAGTACTTC. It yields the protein CASSLGTSGGYKTQYF.

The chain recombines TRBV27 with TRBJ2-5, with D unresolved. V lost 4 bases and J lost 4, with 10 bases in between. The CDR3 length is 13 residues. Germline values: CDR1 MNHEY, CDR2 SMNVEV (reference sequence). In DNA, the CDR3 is TGTGCCAGCAGTTCCGATTTGGGAGAGACCCAGTACTTC. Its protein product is CASSSDLGETQYF.

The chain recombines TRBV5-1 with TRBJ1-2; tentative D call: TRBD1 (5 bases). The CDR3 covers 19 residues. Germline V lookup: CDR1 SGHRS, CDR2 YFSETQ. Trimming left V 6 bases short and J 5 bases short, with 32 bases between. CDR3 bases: TGCGCCAGCAAACCTAAAGACAGTTCGGAGACCTATGGTTGGTATGGCTACACCTTC. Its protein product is CASKPKDSSETYGWYGYTF. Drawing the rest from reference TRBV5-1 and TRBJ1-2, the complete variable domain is KAGVTQTPRYLIKTRGQQVTLSCSPISGHRSVSWYQQTPGQGLQFLFEYFSETQRNKGNFPGRFSGRQFSNSRSEMNVSTLELGDSALYLCASKPKDSSETYGWYGYTFGSGTRLTVV.

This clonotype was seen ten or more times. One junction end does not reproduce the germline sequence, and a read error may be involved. CDR3 sequence: CASSLGVNQPQHF. The DNA for the CDR3 is TGCGCCAGCAGCTTAGGGGTGAATCAGCCCCAGCATTTT. This chain connects TRBV5-5 to TRBJ1-5; perhaps TRBD1 as D (5 bases). CDR1 is SGHKS, CDR2 YYEKEE, per germline (reference sequence). The CDR3 has 13 amino acids.

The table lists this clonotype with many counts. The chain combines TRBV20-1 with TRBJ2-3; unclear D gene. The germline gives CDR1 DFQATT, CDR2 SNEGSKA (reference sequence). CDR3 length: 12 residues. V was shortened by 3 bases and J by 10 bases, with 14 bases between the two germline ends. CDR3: CSARKTDTSQYF. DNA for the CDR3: TGCAGTGCTAGGAAAACAGATACGTCGCAGTATTTT.

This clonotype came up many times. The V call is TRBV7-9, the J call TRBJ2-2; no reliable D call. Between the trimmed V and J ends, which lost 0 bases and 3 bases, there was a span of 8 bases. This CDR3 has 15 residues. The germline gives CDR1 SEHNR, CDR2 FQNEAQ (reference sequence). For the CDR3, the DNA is TGTGCCAGCAGCTTAGCGCGTACCTACACCGGGGAGCTGTTTTTT. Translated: CASSLARTYTGELFF.

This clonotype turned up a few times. The CDR3 spells CASSLDRVSSYEQYF. For the CDR3, the DNA is TGCGCCAGCAGCTTGGACAGGGTAAGCTCCTACGAGCAGTACTTC. The chain combines TRBV5-1 with TRBJ2-7, with a tentative D call TRBD1 (6 bases). The CDR3 runs 15 residues. Germline V gives CDR1 SGHRS, CDR2 YFSETQ. The V end lost 0 bases, the J end lost 0 bases, and 10 bases lay between the germline ends.

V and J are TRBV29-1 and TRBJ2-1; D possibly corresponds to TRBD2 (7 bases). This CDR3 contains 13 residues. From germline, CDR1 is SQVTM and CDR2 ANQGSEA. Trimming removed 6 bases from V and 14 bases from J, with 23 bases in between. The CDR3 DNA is TGCAGCGTCCAGGGTTCAAGCGGGACATCCGAGTTCTTC. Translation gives CSVQGSSGTSEFF.

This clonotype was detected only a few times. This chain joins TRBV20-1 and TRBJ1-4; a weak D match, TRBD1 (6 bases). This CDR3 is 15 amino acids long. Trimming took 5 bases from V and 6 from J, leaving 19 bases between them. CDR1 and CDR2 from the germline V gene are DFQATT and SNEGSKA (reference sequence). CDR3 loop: CSAGVPGGRDEKLFF. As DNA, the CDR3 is TGCAGTGCTGGAGTCCCCGGGGGCAGAGATGAAAAACTGTTTTTT.

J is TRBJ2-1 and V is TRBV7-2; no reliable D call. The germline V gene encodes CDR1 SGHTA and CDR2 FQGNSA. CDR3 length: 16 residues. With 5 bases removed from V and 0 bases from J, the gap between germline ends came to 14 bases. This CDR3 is CASSLSALSSYNEQFF. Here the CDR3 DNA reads TGTGCCAGCAGCCTTTCGGCACTGAGCTCCTACAATGAGCAGTTCTTC.

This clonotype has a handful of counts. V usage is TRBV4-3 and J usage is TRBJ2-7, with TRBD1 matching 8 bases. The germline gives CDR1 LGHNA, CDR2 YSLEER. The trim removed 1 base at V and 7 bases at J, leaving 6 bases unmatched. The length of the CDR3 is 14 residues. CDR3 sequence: CASSQGRTGMEQYF. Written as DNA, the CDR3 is TGCGCCAGCAGCCAAGGGAGGACAGGGATGGAGCAGTACTTC.

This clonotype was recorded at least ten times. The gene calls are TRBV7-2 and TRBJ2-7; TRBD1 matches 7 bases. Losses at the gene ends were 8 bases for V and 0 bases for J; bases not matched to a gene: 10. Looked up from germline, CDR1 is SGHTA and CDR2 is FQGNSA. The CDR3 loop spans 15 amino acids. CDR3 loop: CASSLTRGSSYEQYF. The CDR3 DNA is TGTGCCAGCTCGCTTACCAGGGGGAGCTCCTACGAGCAGTACTTC.

CDR3 DNA: TGCAGTGCTAGAGGTCCCCGGCTCTCTGCTCGGGAGCAGTACTTC. Encoded protein: CSARGPRLSAREQYF. The chain combines TRBV20-1 with TRBJ2-7; D not certain. Germline V lookup: CDR1 DFQATT, CDR2 SNEGSKA (reference sequence). V dropped 1 base and J dropped 7 bases, with 20 bases sitting between them. This CDR3 spans 15 amino acids.

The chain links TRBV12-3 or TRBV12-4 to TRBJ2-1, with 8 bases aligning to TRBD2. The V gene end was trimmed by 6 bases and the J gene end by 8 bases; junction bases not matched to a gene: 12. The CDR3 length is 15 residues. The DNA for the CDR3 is TGTGCCAGCAGCCTCCCAATCCCCGGGGGGGATGAGCAGTTCTTC. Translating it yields CASSLPIPGGDEQFF.

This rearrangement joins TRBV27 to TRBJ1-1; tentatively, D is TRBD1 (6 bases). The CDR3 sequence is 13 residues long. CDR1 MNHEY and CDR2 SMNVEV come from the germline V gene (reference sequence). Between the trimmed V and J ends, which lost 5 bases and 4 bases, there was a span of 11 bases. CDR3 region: CASSQQGATEAFF. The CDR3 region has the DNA TGTGCCAGCAGTCAACAGGGTGCCACTGAAGCTTTCTTT.

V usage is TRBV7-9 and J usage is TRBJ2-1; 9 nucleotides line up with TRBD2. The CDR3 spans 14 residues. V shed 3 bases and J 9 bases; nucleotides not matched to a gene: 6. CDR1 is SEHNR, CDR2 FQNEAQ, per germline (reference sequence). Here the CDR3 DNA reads TGTGCCAGCAGCTTTACTAGCGGGCACGGTGAGCAGTTCTTC. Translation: CASSFTSGHGEQFF.

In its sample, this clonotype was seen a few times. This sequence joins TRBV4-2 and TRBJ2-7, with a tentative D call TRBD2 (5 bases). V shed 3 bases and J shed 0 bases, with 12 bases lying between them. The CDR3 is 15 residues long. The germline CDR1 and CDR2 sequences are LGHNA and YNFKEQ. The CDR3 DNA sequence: TGTGCCAGCAGCCACGGAGGAGCCAGCTCCTACGAGCAGTACTTC. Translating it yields CASSHGGASSYEQYF.

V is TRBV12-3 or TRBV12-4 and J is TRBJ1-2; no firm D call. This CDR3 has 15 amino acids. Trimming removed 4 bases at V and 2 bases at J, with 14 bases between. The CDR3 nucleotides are TGTGCCAGCAGTTCCCTGAAGAGTCCCAACTATGGCTACACCTTC. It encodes CASSSLKSPNYGYTF.

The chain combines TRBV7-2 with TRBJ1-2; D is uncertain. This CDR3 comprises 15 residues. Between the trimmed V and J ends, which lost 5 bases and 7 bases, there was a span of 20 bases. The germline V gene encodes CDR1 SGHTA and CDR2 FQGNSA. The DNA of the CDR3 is TGTGCCAGCAGCGTACAAAAGGGCAGCCTAGGTGGCTACACCTTC. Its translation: CASSVQKGSLGGYTF.